What follows are 19 T cell receptor beta chains derived from one specimen sequenced in a study of beta chain features in type 1 diabetes. Reverse transcription of all isolated RNA meant that expressed TCRB transcripts were sequenced. This table comes from immunoSEQ multiplex PCR, and its TCRdb copy is limited to in-frame clones, with some not included. The table lists about 470,000 clones, 30% of them singletons, with roughly 0.06% in the top ten. The sequencing sample was made of naive CD4+ T cells from blood. The receptors were gathered from a man aged 18-30 years in good health.

This sequence joins TRBV7-6 and TRBJ1-1; possibly TRBD1 for D (5 bases). V was pared by 2 bases and J by 8 bases, with 15 bases between. The CDR3 has 14 amino acids. The germline CDR1 and CDR2 sequences are SGHVS and FNYEAQ. Here the CDR3 reads CASSLSQGKPEAFF. CDR3 nucleotides: TGTGCCAGCAGCTTAAGCCAGGGAAAACCAGAAGCTTTCTTT. Filled out from reference TRBV7-6 and TRBJ1-1, the complete variable domain reads GAGVSQSPRYKVTKRGQDVALRCDPISGHVSLYWYRQALGQGPEFLTYFNYEAQQDKSGLPNDRFSAERPEGSISTLTIQRTEQRDSAMYRCASSLSQGKPEAFFGQGTRLTVV.

The chain couples TRBV10-3 to TRBJ2-7, with 9 positions matching TRBD1. The CDR3 consists of 14 residues. With V trimmed by 6 bases and J by 1 base, 4 bases remained unmatched. Germline V lookup: CDR1 ENHRY, CDR2 SYGVKD. As DNA, the CDR3 is TGTGCCATCAGGGGACAGGGTAGTTCCTACGAGCAGTACTTC. This translates into CAIRGQGSSYEQYF.

This clone appeared a few times. The J gene is TRBJ2-5, the V gene TRBV18; a weak D match, TRBD2 (6 bases). There are 13 residues in the CDR3. Trimming took off 4 bases at V and 2 bases at J, with 8 bases between the two ends. The germline CDR1 and CDR2 sequences are KGHSH and LQKENI. CDR3 region: CASSRDFQETQYF. Written as DNA, the CDR3 is TGTGCCAGCTCACGGGACTTTCAAGAGACCCAGTACTTC.

Turning to this clone: This specimen includes other DNA sequences encoding the same CDR3. This sequence joins TRBV30 and TRBJ2-5, with TRBD2 matching 13 bases. After removal of 5 bases from V and 5 bases from J, the junction contained 8 bases not matched to a gene. The CDR3 covers 15 residues. CDR1 and CDR2 from the germline V gene are GTSNPN and SVGIG (reference sequence). The CDR3 region has the DNA TGTGCCTGGTCCGGACTAGCGGGAGTCGGGGAGACCCAGTACTTC. Protein sequence: CAWSGLAGVGETQYF.

The chain has TRBV28 and TRBJ2-1; D uncertain. The germline V gene encodes CDR1 MDHEN and CDR2 SYDVKM. Trimming took off 1 base at V and 4 bases at J, with 5 bases between the two ends. This CDR3 has 13 residues. CDR3 nucleotides: TGTGCCAGCAGTTTATCGGATTACAATGAGCAGTTCTTC. Its protein is CASSLSDYNEQFF.

V gene TRBV7-3 combines with J gene TRBJ2-5, with D perhaps matching TRBD1 (6 bases). Germline CDR1 and CDR2: SGHTA and FQGTGA. Trimming cost V 0 bases and J 4 bases, with 12 bases left between them. This CDR3 is 15 amino acids long. Written as DNA, the CDR3 is TGTGCCAGCAGCTTAACCAGGGGACCAGGAGAGACCCAGTACTTC. It encodes CASSLTRGPGETQYF. Complete variable domain (other parts from reference TRBV7-3 and TRBJ2-5): GAGVSQTPSNKVTEKGKYVELRCDPISGHTALYWYRQSLGQGPEFLIYFQGTGAADDSGLPNDRFFAVRPEGSVSTLKIQRTERGDSAVYLCASSLTRGPGETQYFGPGTRLLVL.

The table lists this clone with a few counts. This chain connects TRBV7-2 to TRBJ2-1; D not certain. From germline, CDR1 is SGHTA and CDR2 FQGNSA. Between the trimmed V and J ends, which lost 8 bases and 3 bases, there was a span of 11 bases. The CDR3 runs 13 residues. The CDR3 sequence is CASVPSSYNEQFF. As DNA, the CDR3 is TGTGCCAGCGTCCCGTCAAGCTACAATGAGCAGTTCTTC.

The table lists this clone with a few counts. This specimen includes other DNA sequences encoding the same CDR3. The V and J genes are TRBV30 and TRBJ1-5; a possible D gene is TRBD1 (6 bases). The CDR3 spans 13 residues. CDR1 is GTSNPN and CDR2 is SVGIG in the germline V gene (reference sequence). Trimming shortened V by 1 base and J by 4 bases, and 8 bases separated the two germline ends. CDR3 loop: CAWSGQENQPQHF. CDR3 in DNA: TGTGCCTGGAGTGGACAGGAGAATCAGCCCCAGCATTTT.

The gene calls are TRBV9 and TRBJ2-6; TRBD2 is a possible D gene (5 bases). There are 16 residues in the CDR3. Germline V CDR1 and CDR2: SGDLS, YYNGEE. The V end was cut by 8 bases, the J end by 0 bases, with 15 bases between. This chain's CDR3 is CASSGSPNSGANVLTF. The CDR3 DNA follows: TGTGCCAGTTCGGGATCCCCCAACTCTGGGGCCAACGTCCTGACTTTC.

This chain connects TRBV7-2 to TRBJ2-1, with 9 bases identical to TRBD2. J gave up 5 bases and V 0 bases, and 14 bases lay outside the gene matches. The germline V gene has CDR1 SGHTA and CDR2 FQGNSA. This CDR3 has 19 amino acids. CDR3 residues: CASSLAWRTWASGDNEQFF. The CDR3 bases are TGTGCCAGCAGCTTAGCCTGGAGGACTTGGGCTAGCGGGGACAATGAGCAGTTCTTC.

This clone was counted only a few times. The chain carries TRBV15 and TRBJ1-2; unclear D gene. This CDR3 spans 15 amino acids. Germline-derived CDR1 and CDR2 are LNHNV and YYDKDF (reference sequence). Trimming took 0 bases from V and 2 from J, leaving 10 bases between them. CDR3 sequence: CATSRDYSANYGYTF. CDR3 bases: TGTGCCACCAGCAGAGATTACAGTGCCAACTATGGCTACACCTTC.

J is TRBJ1-3 and V is TRBV15, with a tentative D call TRBD1 (6 bases). Germline values: CDR1 LNHNV, CDR2 YYDKDF (reference sequence). V was clipped by 5 bases and J by 0 bases, with 17 bases between them. The CDR3 consists of 17 residues. The CDR3 DNA reads as TGTGCCACCAGCGGGGAGGGGGGGCTCCCCTCTGGAAACACCATATATTTT. Its translation is CATSGEGGLPSGNTIYF. The full variable domain, in which reference TRBV15 and TRBJ1-3 provide the parts outside the CDR3, is DAMVIQNPRYQVTQFGKPVTLSCSQTLNHNVMYWYQQKSSQAPKLLFHYYDKDFNNEADTPDNFQSRRPNTSFCFLDIRSPGLGDTAMYLCATSGEGGLPSGNTIYFGEGSWLTVV.

The CDR3 reads CAWSVHGTETQYF. For the CDR3, the DNA is TGTGCCTGGAGTGTACACGGGACAGAGACCCAGTACTTC. V gene TRBV30 combines with J gene TRBJ2-5, with D tentatively TRBD1 or TRBD2 (5 bases each). V was shortened by 0 bases and J by 4 bases, with 9 bases between the two germline ends. CDR3 length: 13 amino acids. Looked up from germline, CDR1 is GTSNPN and CDR2 is SVGIG (reference sequence).

This chain joins TRBV19 and TRBJ2-5; D is ambiguous. V shed 4 bases and J shed 1 base, with 10 bases lying between them. The germline V gene encodes CDR1 LNHDA and CDR2 SQIVND (reference sequence). This CDR3 contains 14 residues. This chain's CDR3 is CASSRDGFQETQYF. CDR3 sequence (DNA): TGTGCCAGTAGTAGAGACGGATTCCAAGAGACCCAGTACTTC.

This clone was picked up a small number of times. The V call is TRBV11-2, the J call TRBJ2-1, with D possibly matching TRBD2 (6 bases). The V gene's germline CDR1 is SGHAT and CDR2 FQNNGV. The CDR3 runs to 16 residues. Trimming took off 5 bases at V and 3 bases at J, with 17 bases between the two ends. CDR3 in DNA: TGTGCCAGCAGCCCTAGGGATAGCGGATACTACAATGAGCAGTTCTTC. As protein: CASSPRDSGYYNEQFF.

This chain links TRBV7-3 with TRBJ2-3; D is perhaps TRBD2 (6 bases). CDR1 is SGHTA and CDR2 is FQGTGA in the germline V gene. V gave up 1 base and J gave up 6 bases, with 17 bases separating them. CDR3 length: 16 residues. CDR3 region: CASSLMAPSAGDTQYF. CDR3 nucleotides: TGTGCCAGCAGCTTAATGGCCCCGAGCGCGGGGGATACGCAGTATTTT.

This clone turned up a few times. J is TRBJ1-2 and V is TRBV13; TRBD1 is a possible D gene (6 bases). The ends were cut back, 3 bases at V and 2 bases at J, with 13 bases in the middle. Per the germline V gene, CDR1 is PRHDT and CDR2 is FYEKMQ (reference sequence). The CDR3 is 15 residues long. Written as DNA, the CDR3 is TGTGCCAGCAGCTTGGGACCGACAGGCAACTATGGCTACACCTTC. Translating it yields CASSLGPTGNYGYTF. Full variable domain (rest looked up from reference TRBV13 and TRBJ1-2): AAGVIQSPRHLIKEKRETATLKCYPIPRHDTVYWYQQGPGQDPQFLISFYEKMQSDKGSIPDRFSAQQFSDYHSELNMSSLELGDSALYFCASSLGPTGNYGYTFGSGTRLTVV.

The V and J genes are TRBV30 and TRBJ1-1; unclear D gene. The V gene's germline CDR1 is GTSNPN and CDR2 SVGIG (reference sequence). V was trimmed by 4 bases and J by 1 base, leaving 13 bases between them. The length of the CDR3 is 14 residues. CDR3 in amino acids: CAWKGGQRNTEAFF. For the CDR3, the DNA is TGTGCCTGGAAGGGTGGGCAGCGGAACACTGAAGCTTTCTTT. Combining the CDR3 with reference TRBV30 and TRBJ1-1 gives the whole variable domain SQTIHQWPATLVQPVGSPLSLECTVEGTSNPNLYWYRQAAGRGLQLLFYSVGIGQISSEVPQNLSASRPQDRQFILSSKKLLLSDSGFYLCAWKGGQRNTEAFFGQGTRLTVV.

The V call is TRBV4-1, the J call TRBJ2-1; D is unclear. This CDR3 contains 17 residues. Trimming stripped 4 bases from V and 9 bases from J, with 25 bases between. Germline loops: CDR1 MGHRA, CDR2 YSYEKL. The CDR3 DNA reads as TGCGCCAGCAGCCGAAAAGACCGGGCTACATGGGCCCCTGAGCAGTTCTTC. It codes for CASSRKDRATWAPEQFF.